The clone carrying this TCR beta chain occurred a few times. The antigen is unknown. This sample was taken from a study of T cell responses to AZD1222 COVID-19 vaccine. Study outcomes and limitations: Repertoire samples came only from after the peak T cell response. Seropositivity was recorded at baseline in only five to seven AZD1222 recipients.

Some clones are missing from TCRdb's copy, which holds only in-frame ones; the method was immunoSEQ multiplex PCR. The table lists 140,000 or so clones, approximately 86% of them singletons. The germline CDR1 and CDR2 sequences are SEHNR and FQNEAQ (reference sequence). The CDR3 contains 17 residues. The trim removed 6 bases at V and 3 bases at J, leaving 12 bases unmatched. The chain recombines TRBV7-9 with TRBJ1-1; 11 nucleotides match TRBD1. The material sequenced was peripheral blood, taken 28 days after the second AZD1222 dose. The clonotype was recovered from an adult who received the AZD1222 COVID-19 vaccine. CDR3 sequence: CASRGPDRGRLDTEAFF. The CDR3 DNA reads TGTGCCAGCAGGGGCCCGGACAGGGGGCGCCTGGACACTGAAGCTTTCTTT.